Sequencing of this T cell receptor (beta chain) was carried out in a study of blood T cell repertoires in COVID-19. Overall study: The cDNA or gDNA used as material had been derived from T cells, B-cell-depleted T cells, or PBMCs.

Per the original data handling: From reference gene primer amplification, estimates of nucleated cell counts were derived. Measured with immunoSEQ multiplex PCR; TCRdb has only the in-frame clones, and not every one. That table is the source of V, J and clone size, and D and trimming were worked out from the DNA. This sample carries 450,000 or so clones, roughly 90% of them seen once, and the ten largest clones take 0.8% to 0.85%. Germline V gene sequence: CDR1 SGHDT, CDR2 YYEEEE. V was pared by 0 bases and J by 5 bases, with 17 bases between. The CDR3 spans 16 residues. Sequencing used peripheral blood. The gene calls are TRBV5-6 and TRBJ1-1, with D maybe TRBD1 (6 bases). The sequence derives from a man between 18 and 29 years old with COVID-19, enrolled during active disease. CDR3 residues: CASSLEQGRIKTEAFF. CDR3 DNA: TGTGCCAGCAGCTTGGAACAGGGAAGAATTAAGACTGAAGCTTTCTTT.